The clone carrying this T cell receptor beta chain was seen only once. In the original processing: Nucleated cell counts were estimated from reference gene primer amplification. Method: immunoSEQ multiplex PCR; TCRdb's copy keeps in-frame clones and lacks some. V, J and clone size derive from that table, while D and trimming were established from the DNA sequence. The data hold tens of thousands of clones, with over 80% observed a single time. This sample was included in a study of blood T cell repertoires in COVID-19. Study in general: Donors in the United States, Italy and Spain gave samples during acute or convalescent COVID-19. PBMCs, B-cell-depleted T cells, or T cells were the source of the cDNA or gDNA that made up the material.

This clonotype was sampled from a woman aged 45-60 years with acute or convalescent COVID-19. Sequenced sample: peripheral blood.

DNA for the CDR3: TGTGCCAGCAGCTTAGCGTATGGAGGGAACCTCCACTTT. Translated, it gives CASSLAYGGNLHF. The chain has TRBV7-9 and TRBJ1-6; D ambiguous. Trimming removed 0 bases at V and 15 bases at J, with 12 bases between. Looked up from germline, CDR1 is SEHNR and CDR2 is FQNEAQ (reference sequence). The CDR3 length is 13 residues.